This T cell receptor beta chain was sequenced for a study of beta chain features in type 1 diabetes. General study findings and limits: Naive, central memory and regulatory TCRB repertoires appeared more similar among patients than healthy donors.

Each donor gave one heparinised blood draw averaging approximately 100 mL. As every portion of the isolated RNA was reverse transcribed, the sequencing read expressed TCRB transcripts. Sequencing used immunoSEQ multiplex PCR; TCRdb keeps in-frame clones, though not all of them. The sample holds hundreds of thousands of clones, 10% to 15% seen once. As to this clone: Its antigen is unknown.

Per the germline V gene, CDR1 is SGHNT and CDR2 is YENEEA. V was pared by 3 bases and J by 2 bases, with 12 bases between. The CDR3 is made up of 15 amino acids. The TCR comes from a man younger than 35 in good health. The sequencing input was naive CD4+ T cells from blood. The rearrangement joins TRBV11-3 to TRBJ2-3; possible D gene TRBD1, 5 bases. For the CDR3, the DNA is TGTGCCAGCAGCTTTCCTGGACACAACACAGATACGCAGTATTTT. This codes for CASSFPGHNTDTQYF.